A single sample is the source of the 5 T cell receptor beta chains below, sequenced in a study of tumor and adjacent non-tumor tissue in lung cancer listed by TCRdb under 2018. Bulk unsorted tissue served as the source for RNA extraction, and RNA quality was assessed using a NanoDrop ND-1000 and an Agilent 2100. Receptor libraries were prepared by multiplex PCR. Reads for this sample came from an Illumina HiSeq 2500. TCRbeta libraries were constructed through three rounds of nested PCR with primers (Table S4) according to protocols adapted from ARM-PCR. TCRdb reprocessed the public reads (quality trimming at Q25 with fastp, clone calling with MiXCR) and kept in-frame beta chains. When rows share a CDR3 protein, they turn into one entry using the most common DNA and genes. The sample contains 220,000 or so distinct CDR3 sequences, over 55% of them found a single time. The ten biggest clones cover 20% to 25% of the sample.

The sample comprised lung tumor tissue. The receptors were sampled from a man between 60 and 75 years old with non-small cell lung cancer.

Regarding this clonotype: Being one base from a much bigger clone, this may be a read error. The CDR3 DNA reads as TGCAGCGGATCGGGACAGGTAATTAATGAGCGGTTCTTC. Protein product: CSGSGQVINERFF. The J gene is TRBJ2-1, the V gene TRBV29-1; TRBD1 matches 8 bases. CDR3 length: 13 amino acids. Germline V gives CDR1 SQVTM, CDR2 ANQGSEA.

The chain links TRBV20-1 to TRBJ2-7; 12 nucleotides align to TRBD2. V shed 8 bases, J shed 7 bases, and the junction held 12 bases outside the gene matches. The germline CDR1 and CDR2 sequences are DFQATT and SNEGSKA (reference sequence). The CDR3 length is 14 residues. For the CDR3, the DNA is TGCAGTTTTTCCCCCACTAGCGGGGGGTGGGAGCAGTACTTC. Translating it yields CSFSPTSGGWEQYF.

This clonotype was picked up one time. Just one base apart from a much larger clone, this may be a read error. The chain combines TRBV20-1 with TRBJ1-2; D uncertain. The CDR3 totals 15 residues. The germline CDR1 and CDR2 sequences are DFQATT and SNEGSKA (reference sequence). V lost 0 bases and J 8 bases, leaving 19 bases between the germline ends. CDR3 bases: TGCAGTGCTAGAGATCCGCTTGCACAACATAAGGGCTACACCTTC. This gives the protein CSARDPLAQHKGYTF.

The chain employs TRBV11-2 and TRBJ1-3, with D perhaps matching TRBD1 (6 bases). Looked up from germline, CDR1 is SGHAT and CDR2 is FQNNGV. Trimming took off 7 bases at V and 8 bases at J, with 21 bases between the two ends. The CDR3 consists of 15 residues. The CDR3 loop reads CASNVGGGPGDTIYF. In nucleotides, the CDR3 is TGTGCCAGCAACGTAGGGGGTGGCCCCGGAGACACCATATATTTT.

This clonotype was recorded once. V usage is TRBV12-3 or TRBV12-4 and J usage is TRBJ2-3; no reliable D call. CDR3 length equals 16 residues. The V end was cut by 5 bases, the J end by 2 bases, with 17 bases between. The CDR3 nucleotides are TGTGCCAGCAGTCCCGGAAAGGCAAAGTTCACAGATACGCAGTATTTT. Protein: CASSPGKAKFTDTQYF.